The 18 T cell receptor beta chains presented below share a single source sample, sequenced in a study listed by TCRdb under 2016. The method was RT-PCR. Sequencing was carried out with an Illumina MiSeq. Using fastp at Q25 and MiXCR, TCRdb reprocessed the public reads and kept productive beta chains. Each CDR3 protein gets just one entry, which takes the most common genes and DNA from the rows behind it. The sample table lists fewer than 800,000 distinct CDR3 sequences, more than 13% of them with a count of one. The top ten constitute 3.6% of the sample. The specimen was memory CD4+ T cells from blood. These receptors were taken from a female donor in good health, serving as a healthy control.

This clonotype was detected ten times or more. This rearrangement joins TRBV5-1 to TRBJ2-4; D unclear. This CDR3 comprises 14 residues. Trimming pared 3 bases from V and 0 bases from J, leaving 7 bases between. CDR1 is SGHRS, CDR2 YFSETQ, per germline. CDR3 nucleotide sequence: TGCGCCAGCAGCTCCAGCATAGCCAAAAACATTCAGTACTTC. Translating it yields CASSSSIAKNIQYF. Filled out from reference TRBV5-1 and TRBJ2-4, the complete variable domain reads KAGVTQTPRYLIKTRGQQVTLSCSPISGHRSVSWYQQTPGQGLQFLFEYFSETQRNKGNFPGRFSGRQFSNSRSEMNVSTLELGDSALYLCASSSSIAKNIQYFGAGTRLSVL.

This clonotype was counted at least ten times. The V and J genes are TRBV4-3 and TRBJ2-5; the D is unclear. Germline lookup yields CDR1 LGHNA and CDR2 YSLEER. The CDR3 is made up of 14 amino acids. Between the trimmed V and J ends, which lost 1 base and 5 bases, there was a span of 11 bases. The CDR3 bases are TGCGCCAGCAGCCAAGGAGTTAGTGGCGAGACCCAGTACTTC. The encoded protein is CASSQGVSGETQYF.

The CDR3 spells CASSLAGTGQQQFF. In DNA, the CDR3 is TGTGCCAGCAGCTTAGCGGGGACAGGGCAGCAGCAGTTCTTC. This chain links TRBV7-2 with TRBJ2-1; TRBD1 matches 9 bases. The CDR3 consists of 14 residues. From germline, CDR1 is SGHTA and CDR2 FQGNSA. With V trimmed by 0 bases and J by 11 bases, 5 bases remained unmatched.

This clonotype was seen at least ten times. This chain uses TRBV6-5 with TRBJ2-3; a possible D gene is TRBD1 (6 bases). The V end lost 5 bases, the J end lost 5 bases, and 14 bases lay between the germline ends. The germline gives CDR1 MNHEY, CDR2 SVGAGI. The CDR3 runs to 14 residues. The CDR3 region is CASSNNRVVDTQYF. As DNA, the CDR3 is TGTGCCAGCAGTAACAACAGGGTGGTAGATACGCAGTATTTT.

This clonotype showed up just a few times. CDR3 sequence reads: CASTSGLAALEQFF. CDR3 DNA: TGTGCCAGCACCTCGGGACTAGCGGCATTAGAGCAGTTCTTC. This chain uses TRBV7-2 with TRBJ2-1; 11 bases match TRBD2. J lost 10 bases, V lost 7 bases, and 9 bases had no gene match. The length of the CDR3 is 14 residues. Germline lookup yields CDR1 SGHTA and CDR2 FQGNSA.

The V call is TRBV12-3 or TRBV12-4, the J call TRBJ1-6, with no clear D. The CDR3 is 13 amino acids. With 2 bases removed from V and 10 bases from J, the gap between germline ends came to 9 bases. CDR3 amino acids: CASSLSGNSPLHF. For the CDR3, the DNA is TGTGCCAGCAGTTTATCGGGGAACTCACCCCTCCACTTT.

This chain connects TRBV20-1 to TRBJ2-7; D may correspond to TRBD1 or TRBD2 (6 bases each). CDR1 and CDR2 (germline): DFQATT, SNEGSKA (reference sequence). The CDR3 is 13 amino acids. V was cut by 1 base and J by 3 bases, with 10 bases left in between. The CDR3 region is CSARGGAVYEQYF. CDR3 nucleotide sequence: TGCAGTGCTAGAGGGGGGGCGGTCTACGAGCAGTACTTC.

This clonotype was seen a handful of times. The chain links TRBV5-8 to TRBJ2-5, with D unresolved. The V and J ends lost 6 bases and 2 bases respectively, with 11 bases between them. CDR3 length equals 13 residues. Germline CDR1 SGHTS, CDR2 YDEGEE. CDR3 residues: CASNFGSQETQYF. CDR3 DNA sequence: TGTGCCAGCAACTTCGGTAGTCAAGAGACCCAGTACTTC.

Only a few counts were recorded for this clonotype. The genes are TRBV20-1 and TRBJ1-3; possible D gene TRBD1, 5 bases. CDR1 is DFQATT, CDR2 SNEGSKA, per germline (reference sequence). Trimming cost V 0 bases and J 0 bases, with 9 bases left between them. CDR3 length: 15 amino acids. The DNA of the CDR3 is TGCAGTGCTAGAGATTTTAGGGGCTCTGGAAACACCATATATTTT. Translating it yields CSARDFRGSGNTIYF.

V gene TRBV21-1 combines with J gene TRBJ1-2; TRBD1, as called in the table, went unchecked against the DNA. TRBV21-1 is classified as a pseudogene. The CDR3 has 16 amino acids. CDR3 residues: CASSKEQAQFNYGYTF. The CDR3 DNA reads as TGTGCCAGCAGCAAAGAACAGGCACAATTCAACTATGGCTACACCTTC.

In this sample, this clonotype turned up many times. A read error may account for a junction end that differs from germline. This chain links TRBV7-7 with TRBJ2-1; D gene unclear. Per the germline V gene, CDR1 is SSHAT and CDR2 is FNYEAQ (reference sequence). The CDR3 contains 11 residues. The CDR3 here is CASSCQTEQFF. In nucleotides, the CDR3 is TGTGCTAGCAGCTGCCAAACGGAGCAGTTCTTC.

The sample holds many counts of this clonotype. The CDR3 nucleotides read TGTGCCACCAGTGGAACTAGCGGGAGGGCCGGCGACAATGAGCAGTTCTTC. This codes for CATSGTSGRAGDNEQFF. This chain joins TRBV24-1 and TRBJ2-1; 13 bases match TRBD2. The V gene end was trimmed by 5 bases and the J gene end by 5 bases; junction bases not matched to a gene: 8. Germline lookup yields CDR1 KGHDR and CDR2 SFDVKD. The length of the CDR3 is 17 residues.

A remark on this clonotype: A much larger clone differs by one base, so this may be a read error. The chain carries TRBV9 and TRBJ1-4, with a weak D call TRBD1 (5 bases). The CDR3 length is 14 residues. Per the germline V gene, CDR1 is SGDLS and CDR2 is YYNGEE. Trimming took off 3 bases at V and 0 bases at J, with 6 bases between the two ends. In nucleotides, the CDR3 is TGTGCCAGCAGCGAGACAGCAACTAATGAAAAACTGTTTTTT. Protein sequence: CASSETATNEKLFF.

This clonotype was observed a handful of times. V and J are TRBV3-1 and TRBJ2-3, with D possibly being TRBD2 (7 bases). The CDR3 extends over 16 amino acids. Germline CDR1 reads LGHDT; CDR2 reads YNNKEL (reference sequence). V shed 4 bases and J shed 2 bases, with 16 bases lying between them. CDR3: CASSLRGGGDTDTQYF. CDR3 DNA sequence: TGTGCCAGCAGCCTACGAGGGGGGGGCGACACAGATACGCAGTATTTT.

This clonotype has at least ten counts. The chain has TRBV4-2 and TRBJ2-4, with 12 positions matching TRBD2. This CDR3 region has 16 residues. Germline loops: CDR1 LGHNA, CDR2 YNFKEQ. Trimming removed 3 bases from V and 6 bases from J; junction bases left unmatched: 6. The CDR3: CASSHTGTSGRNIQYF. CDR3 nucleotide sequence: TGTGCCAGCAGCCACACCGGGACTAGCGGGCGAAACATTCAGTACTTC.

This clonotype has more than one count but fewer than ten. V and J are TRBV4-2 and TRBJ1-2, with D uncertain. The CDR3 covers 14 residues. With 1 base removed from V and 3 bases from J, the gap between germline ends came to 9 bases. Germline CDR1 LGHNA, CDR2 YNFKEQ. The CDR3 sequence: CASSQGRLYYGYTF. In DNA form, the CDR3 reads TGTGCCAGCAGCCAAGGTCGTTTGTACTATGGCTACACCTTC.

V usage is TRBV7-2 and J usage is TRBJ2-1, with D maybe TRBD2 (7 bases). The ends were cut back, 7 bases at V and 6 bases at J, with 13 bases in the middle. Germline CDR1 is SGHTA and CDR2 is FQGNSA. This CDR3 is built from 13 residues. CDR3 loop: CASTGGLLNEQFF. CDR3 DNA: TGTGCCAGCACCGGGGGGCTACTCAATGAGCAGTTCTTC. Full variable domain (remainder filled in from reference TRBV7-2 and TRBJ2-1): GAGVSQSPSNKVTEKGKDVELRCDPISGHTALYWYRQSLGQGLEFLIYFQGNSAPDKSGLPSDRFSAERTGGSVSTLTIQRTQQEDSAVYLCASTGGLLNEQFFGPGTRLTVL.

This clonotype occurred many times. Here the CDR3 reads CSASGGDYGYTF. In nucleotides, the CDR3 is TGCAGCGCCTCAGGGGGCGACTATGGCTACACCTTC. The rearrangement joins TRBV29-1 to TRBJ1-2; TRBD1 matches at 8 bases. V lost 7 bases to trimming and J lost 3 bases; unmatched junction nucleotides: 4. Per germline, CDR1 SQVTM and CDR2 ANQGSEA. The CDR3 consists of 12 residues.